One sample yielded the 6 T cell receptor beta chains listed below, sequenced in a study of Graves' ophthalmopathy and Graves' hyperthyroidism. RNA transcripts were the template, and TCR beta CDR3 regions were amplified from them. The library came from an HTBI-primed first-round RT-PCR and a second-round multiplex PCR. Using its own MiXCR run on the multiplex PCR reads, TCRdb lists one record per CDR3 protein. Of 360,000 or so distinct CDR3 sequences in the sample, about a sixth are singletons; the top ten hold 1.6%. Material: peripheral blood. These TCRs come from a woman in her late teens or twenties with Graves' ophthalmopathy.

This clonotype was recorded many times. The CDR3 DNA reads TGTGCCAGCATCCCGGGACAGGGAAGCAATCAGCCCCAGCATTTT. Translating it yields CASIPGQGSNQPQHF. The V call is TRBV6-5, the J call TRBJ1-5, with 9 nucleotides matching TRBD1. From germline, CDR1 is MNHEY and CDR2 SVGAGI. V was pared by 7 bases and J by 1 base, with 5 bases of the junction left unmatched. The CDR3 is 15 amino acids.

This clonotype was counted between two and nine times. The rearrangement joins TRBV6-2 or TRBV6-3 to TRBJ2-5, with D possibly being TRBD1 (6 bases). Trimming removed 7 bases from V and 1 base from J, with 10 bases in between. The CDR3 is 13 amino acids. Looked up from germline, CDR1 is MNHEY and CDR2 is SVGEGT. CDR3 residues: CASNGQPQETQYF. Written as DNA, the CDR3 is TGTGCCAGCAATGGACAGCCCCAAGAGACCCAGTACTTC.

In this sample, this clonotype turned up many times. The CDR3 does not close with the conserved phenylalanine or tryptophan, likely indicating a read error. No DNA is shown, since the ends of the CDR3 on it are uncertain; the CDR3 is the one TCRdb lists. The chain links TRBV14 to TRBJ1-6. With termini counted, the CDR3 has 11 amino acids. Germline lookup yields CDR1 SGHDN and CDR2 FVKESK. This CDR3 reads CASSQVGYRRT.

The chain carries TRBV7-3 and TRBJ2-7; TRBD1 matches at 12 bases. Losses at the gene ends were 5 bases for V and 4 bases for J; bases not matched to a gene: 24. This CDR3 is 21 amino acids long. From germline, CDR1 is SGHTA and CDR2 FQGTGA. The CDR3 DNA reads TGTGCCAGCAGCACGTCGAAACCGGGACAGGGGGCGTCCCTATTGCAGTACGAGCAGTACTTC. Residues: CASSTSKPGQGASLLQYEQYF.

The CDR3 nucleotides read TGTGCCAGCACGGGGGACCGATCCTACGAGCAGTACTTC. The encoded protein is CASTGDRSYEQYF. The genes are TRBV12-3 or TRBV12-4 and TRBJ2-7, with D possibly matching TRBD2 (6 bases). This CDR3 has 13 amino acids. V lost 7 bases and J lost 1, with 11 bases in between.

A word on this clonotype: A clone one base away is much larger, so this may be a read error. The genes are TRBV20-1 and TRBJ2-7; D is ambiguous. This CDR3 is 11 amino acids long. The germline V gene has CDR1 DFQATT and CDR2 SNEGSKA (reference sequence). V lost 2 bases to trimming and J lost 2 bases, with 4 bases between them. The CDR3 region is CSARSPYEQYF. CDR3 DNA sequence: TGCAGTGCTAGATCCCCCTACGAGCAGTACTTC.